This is a list of T cell receptor beta chains from one sample in a study of blood T cell repertoires in COVID-19. Profiled with immunoSEQ multiplex PCR; TCRdb holds only in-frame clones, not every one. The table has around 340,000 clones, about 88% seen once. Sequencing used peripheral blood. The receptor source for this set is an older woman with COVID-19, enrolled during active disease. Both conserved end residues are part of each CDR3. Each record gives: D gene, J gene, V gene, clone size, CDR3 protein, CDR3 DNA. The D gene is left open where the match is weak. The size of a clone is reported for some rows only, either as once, few or many, or as a class for expanded clones.

D gene: .
J gene: TRBJ1-1
V gene: TRBV29-1
clone size: .
CDR3 protein: CSVARVPLNTEAFF
CDR3 DNA: TGCAGCGTGGCCCGGGTCCCCTTGAACACTGAAGCTTTCTTT

D gene: .
J gene: TRBJ1-2
V gene: TRBV25-1
clone size: .
CDR3 protein: CASRDDITHCYTF
CDR3 DNA: TGTGCCAGCAGAGACGACATAACCCATTGCTACACCTTC

D gene: .
J gene: TRBJ2-7
V gene: TRBV5-1
clone size: .
CDR3 protein: CASSLAGNGAYEQYF
CDR3 DNA: TGCGCCAGCAGCTTGGCAGGGAACGGAGCTTACGAGCAGTACTTC

D gene: .
J gene: TRBJ1-1
V gene: TRBV9
clone size: .
CDR3 protein: CASSALQGSTEAFF
CDR3 DNA: TGTGCCAGCAGCGCTCTACAAGGGAGCACTGAAGCTTTCTTT

D gene: .
J gene: TRBJ1-1
V gene: TRBV5-5
clone size: few
CDR3 protein: CASSLRGGSQMNTEAFF
CDR3 DNA: TGTGCCAGCAGCTTAAGGGGCGGCAGTCAGATGAACACTGAAGCTTTCTTT

D gene: .
J gene: TRBJ2-4
V gene: TRBV5-6
clone size: .
CDR3 protein: CASSPKVGLAKNIQYF
CDR3 DNA: TGTGCCAGCAGCCCCAAAGTGGGACTAGCCAAAAACATTCAGTACTTC

D gene: TRBD1
J gene: TRBJ1-2
V gene: TRBV30
clone size: few
CDR3 protein: CAWLDRVNYGYTF
CDR3 DNA: TGTGCCTGGCTGGACAGGGTTAACTATGGCTACACCTTC

D gene: .
J gene: TRBJ1-5
V gene: TRBV5-1
clone size: .
CDR3 protein: CASSPGGFSGFQPQHF
CDR3 DNA: TGCGCCAGCAGCCCGGGGGGATTTAGTGGGTTTCAGCCCCAGCATTTT

D gene: .
J gene: TRBJ1-3
V gene: TRBV7-2
clone size: .
CDR3 protein: CASSLMWGAGNTIYF
CDR3 DNA: TGTGCCAGCAGCTTAATGTGGGGGGCTGGAAACACCATATATTTT

D gene: .
J gene: TRBJ2-2
V gene: TRBV16
clone size: .
CDR3 protein: CASSQWGLNTGELFF
CDR3 DNA: TGTGCCAGCAGCCAATGGGGGCTGAACACCGGGGAGCTGTTTTTT

D gene: .
J gene: TRBJ2-7
V gene: TRBV19
clone size: .
CDR3 protein: CASTRRANLRGYEQYF
CDR3 DNA: TGTGCCTCAACGCGGCGGGCTAACCTACGGGGCTACGAGCAGTACTTC

D gene: TRBD2
J gene: TRBJ2-3
V gene: TRBV19
clone size: .
CDR3 protein: CASSSGLGSDTQYF
CDR3 DNA: TGTGCCAGTAGTAGTGGACTAGGGTCAGATACGCAGTATTTT

D gene: .
J gene: TRBJ2-3
V gene: TRBV9
clone size: .
CDR3 protein: CASKRAAFDTDTQYF
CDR3 DNA: TGTGCCAGCAAGCGAGCGGCATTCGACACAGATACGCAGTATTTT